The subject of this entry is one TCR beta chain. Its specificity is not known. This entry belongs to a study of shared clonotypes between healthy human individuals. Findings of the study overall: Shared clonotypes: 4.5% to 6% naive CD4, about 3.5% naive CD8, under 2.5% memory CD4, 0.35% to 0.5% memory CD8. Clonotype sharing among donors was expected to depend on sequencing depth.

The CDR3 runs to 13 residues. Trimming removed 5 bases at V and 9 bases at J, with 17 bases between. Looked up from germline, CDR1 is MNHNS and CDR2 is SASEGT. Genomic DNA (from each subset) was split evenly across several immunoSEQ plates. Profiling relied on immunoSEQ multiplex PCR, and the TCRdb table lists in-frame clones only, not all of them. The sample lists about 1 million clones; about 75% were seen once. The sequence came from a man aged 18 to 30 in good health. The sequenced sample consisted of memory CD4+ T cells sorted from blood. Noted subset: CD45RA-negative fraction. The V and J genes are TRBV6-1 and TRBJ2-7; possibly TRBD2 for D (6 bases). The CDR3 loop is CASSNRAGGWQYF. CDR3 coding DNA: TGTGCCAGCAGTAACCGGGCCGGGGGATGGCAGTACTTC.